This entry lists 9 T cell receptor beta chains sequenced from one sample in a study of technical replicates of blood from a few donors. Measured with immunoSEQ multiplex PCR; TCRdb has only the in-frame clones, and not every one. The table records 70,000 to 85,000 clones, 95% to 98% of them present only once. The sample consisted of T cells isolated from PBMCs. Receptors were obtained from a human donor in good health.

The chain uses TRBV4-1 and TRBJ1-1, with 8 bases lining up with TRBD1. V was pared by 4 bases and J by 5 bases, with 9 bases of the junction left unmatched. Germline V gene sequence: CDR1 MGHRA, CDR2 YSYEKL. This CDR3 is 15 amino acids long. The CDR3: CASSPLNRGKTEAFF. In DNA form, the CDR3 reads TGCGCCAGCAGCCCACTCAACAGGGGGAAAACTGAAGCTTTCTTT.

The chain joins TRBV9 to TRBJ2-3; the match to TRBD2 covers 8 bases. This CDR3 contains 16 residues. After removal of 2 bases from V and 4 bases from J, the junction contained 9 bases not matched to a gene. Germline assignment: CDR1 SGDLS and CDR2 YYNGEE. The CDR3 is CASSVTGTRVSDTQYF. The CDR3, as DNA: TGTGCCAGCAGCGTCACCGGGACTAGAGTATCAGATACGCAGTATTTT. Drawing the rest from reference TRBV9 and TRBJ2-3, the complete variable domain is DSGVTQTPKHLITATGQRVTLRCSPRSGDLSVYWYQQSLDQGLQFLIQYYNGEERAKGNILERFSAQQFPDLHSELNLSSLELGDSALYFCASSVTGTRVSDTQYFGPGTRLTVL.

The chain uses TRBV30 and TRBJ1-1; D is undetermined. From germline, CDR1 is GTSNPN and CDR2 SVGIG (reference sequence). This CDR3 is 13 amino acids long. The V gene lost 5 bases and the J gene lost 1 base, with 11 bases spanning the gap. CDR3 in amino acids: CAWDRAGNTEAFF. Here the CDR3 DNA reads TGTGCCTGGGACCGCGCGGGGAACACTGAAGCTTTCTTT.

This rearrangement joins TRBV4-2 to TRBJ2-3; 7 nucleotides match TRBD2. The J segment lost 0 bases and the V segment lost 0 bases, leaving 6 bases of the junction unmatched. This CDR3 spans 17 amino acids. The V gene's germline CDR1 is LGHNA and CDR2 YNFKEQ. CDR3 region: CASSQDASGTSTDTQYF. The DNA for the CDR3 is TGTGCCAGCAGCCAAGACGCTAGCGGAACTAGCACAGATACGCAGTATTTT.

V usage is TRBV4-2 and J usage is TRBJ1-2; 8 bases are a match to TRBD1. The CDR3 is 16 amino acids. Germline V gene sequence: CDR1 LGHNA, CDR2 YNFKEQ. Unmatched junction bases numbered 3, after V lost 0 bases and J lost 0 bases. The CDR3 is CASSQEQGAPNYGYTF. The CDR3 DNA reads as TGTGCCAGCAGCCAAGAGCAGGGGGCGCCTAACTATGGCTACACCTTC.

This clone was observed once. This chain connects TRBV28 to TRBJ2-3; 9 bases are a match to TRBD2. Unmatched junction bases numbered 7, after V lost 9 bases and J lost 0 bases. The CDR3 is 15 amino acids. Germline CDR1 MDHEN, CDR2 SYDVKM. Written as DNA, the CDR3 is TGTGCCAGTAGCCCTCTAGCGGGAAGCACAGATACGCAGTATTTT. This gives the protein CASSPLAGSTDTQYF.

The CDR3 spells CASGQGARDTQYF. Here the CDR3 DNA reads TGTGCCAGCGGACAGGGGGCAAGAGATACGCAGTATTTT. The chain employs TRBV2 and TRBJ2-3, with 11 bases aligning to TRBD1. Germline V CDR1 and CDR2: SNHLY, FYNNEI. The CDR3 contains 13 residues. V lost 8 bases to trimming and J lost 5 bases; unmatched junction nucleotides: 3.

The gene calls are TRBV7-9 and TRBJ2-5; 9 bases agree with TRBD1. The ends lost 5 bases at V and 4 bases at J; junction bases unmatched: 8. The CDR3 length is 15 residues. Germline V gives CDR1 SEHNR, CDR2 FQNEAQ (reference sequence). The CDR3: CASSPGTGRGETQYF. The CDR3 DNA reads TGTGCCAGCAGCCCGGGGACAGGGAGGGGAGAGACCCAGTACTTC.

V usage is TRBV27 and J usage is TRBJ2-1; TRBD2 matches at 7 bases. Germline V CDR1 and CDR2: MNHEY, SMNVEV (reference sequence). The J segment lost 0 bases and the V segment lost 3 bases, leaving 2 bases of the junction unmatched. The length of the CDR3 is 15 residues. The CDR3 DNA sequence: TGTGCCAGCAGTTTCGGGGAGGGCTCCTACAATGAGCAGTTCTTC. It translates to CASSFGEGSYNEQFF.